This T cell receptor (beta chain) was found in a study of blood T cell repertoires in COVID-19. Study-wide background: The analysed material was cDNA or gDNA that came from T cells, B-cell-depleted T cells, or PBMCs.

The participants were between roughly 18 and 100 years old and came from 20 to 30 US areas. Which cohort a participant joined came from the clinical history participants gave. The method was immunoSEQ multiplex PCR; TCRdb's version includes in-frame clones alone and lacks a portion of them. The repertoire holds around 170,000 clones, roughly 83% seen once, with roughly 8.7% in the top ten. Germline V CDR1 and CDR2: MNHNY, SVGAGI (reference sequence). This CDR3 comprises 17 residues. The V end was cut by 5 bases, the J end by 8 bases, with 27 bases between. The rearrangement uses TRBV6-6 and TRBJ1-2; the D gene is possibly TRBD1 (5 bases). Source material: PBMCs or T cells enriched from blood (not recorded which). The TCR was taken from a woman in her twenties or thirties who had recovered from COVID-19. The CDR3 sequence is CASSPEGLGFDRRGYTF. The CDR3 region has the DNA TGTGCCAGCAGTCCGGAGGGGTTGGGGTTTGATCGGCGAGGCTACACCTTC.